This TCR beta chain was identified in a study of a mutant IDH1 vaccine in newly diagnosed glioma. About the research overall: Commencement of vaccination occurred 4-6 weeks following radiotherapy alone, or concurrently with temozolomide cycles. Whole-study findings and limits: There seemed to be no relation between pseudoprogression and changes in top peripheral T cell clonotypes.

Data came from immunoSEQ multiplex PCR; TCRdb stores just in-frame clones and leaves some out. Found here are some 47,000 clones, roughly 79% of them singletons; the top ten hold about 4.5%. Time point defined: week 35, safety follow-up. The study gave 300 ug of mutant IDH1 20-mer peptide per vaccine dose, with topical imiquimod. Donor diagnoses consisted of new WHO grade 3 or 4 IDH1-mutant, ATRX-lost astrocytomas. The germline CDR1 and CDR2 sequences are SGHRS and YFSETQ. This CDR3 spans 15 amino acids. After removal of 2 bases from V and 3 bases from J, the junction contained 7 bases not matched to a gene. With respect to this clone: What it binds is unknown.

The source of this sequence is a woman aged 40 to 50 with glioma. Some clones in this sample may be carry-over from other donors' samples. The chain employs TRBV5-1 and TRBJ2-7, with 8 bases that match TRBD2. Sequenced material: PBMCs, taken from a glioma patient whose treatment included an IDH1 peptide vaccine. This chain's CDR3 is CASSLGTRGSYEQYF. CDR3 nucleotide sequence: TGCGCCAGCAGCTTAGGGACTAGAGGAAGCTACGAGCAGTACTTC.